This T cell receptor (beta chain) is drawn from a study of blood T cell repertoires in COVID-19. Study-level background: From the United States, Italy and Spain came samples of acute and convalescent COVID-19. Sources were T cells, B-cell-depleted T cells, or PBMCs; the material itself was cDNA or gDNA.

The table lists this clone with a count of one. As handled by the study authors: By means of reference gene primer amplification, nucleated cell counts were estimated. TCRdb's copy holds only in-frame clones and misses some; the assay was immunoSEQ multiplex PCR. V and J calls and clone size are as listed in that table; D and trimming were resolved from the DNA. The table shows around 95,000 clones, with 85% occurring only once. Germline lookup yields CDR1 SNHLY and CDR2 FYNNEI. The CDR3 totals 18 residues. V was clipped by 7 bases and J by 2 bases; unmatched bases: 17. The chain uses TRBV2 and TRBJ2-7; 10 bases agree with TRBD2. This receptor was taken from a man aged 50-60 years with active or convalescent COVID-19. Sequenced sample: peripheral blood. The CDR3 nucleotides are TGTGCCAGCACTATAAAGCCGGCCGGACTAGCGGAGACCTACGAGCAGTACTTC. The encoded protein is CASTIKPAGLAETYEQYF.